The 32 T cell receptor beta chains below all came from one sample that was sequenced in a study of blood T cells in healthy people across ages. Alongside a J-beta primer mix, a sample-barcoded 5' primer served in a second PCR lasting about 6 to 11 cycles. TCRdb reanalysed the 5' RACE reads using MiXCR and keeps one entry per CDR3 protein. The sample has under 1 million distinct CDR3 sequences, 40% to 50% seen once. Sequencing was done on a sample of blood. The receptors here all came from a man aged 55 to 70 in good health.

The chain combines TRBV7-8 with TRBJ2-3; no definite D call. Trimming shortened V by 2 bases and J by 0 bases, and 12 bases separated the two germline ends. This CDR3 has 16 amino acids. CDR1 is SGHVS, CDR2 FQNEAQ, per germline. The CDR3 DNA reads TGTGCCAGCAGCTTACAAGGGTCTTTAAGCACAGATACGCAGTATTTT. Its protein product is CASSLQGSLSTDTQYF.

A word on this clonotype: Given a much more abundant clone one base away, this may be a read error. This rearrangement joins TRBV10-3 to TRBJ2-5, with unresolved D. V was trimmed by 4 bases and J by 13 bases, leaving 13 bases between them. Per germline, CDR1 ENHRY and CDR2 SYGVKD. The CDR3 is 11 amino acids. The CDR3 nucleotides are TGTGCCATCAGTGCGGGTTCCCGGCGGTACTTC. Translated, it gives CAISAGSRRYF.

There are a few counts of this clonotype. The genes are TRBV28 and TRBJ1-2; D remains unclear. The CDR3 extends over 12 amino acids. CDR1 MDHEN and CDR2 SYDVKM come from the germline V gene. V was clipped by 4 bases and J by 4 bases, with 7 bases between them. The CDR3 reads CASSYQSYGYTF. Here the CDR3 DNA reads TGTGCCAGCAGTTACCAGAGCTATGGCTACACCTTC.

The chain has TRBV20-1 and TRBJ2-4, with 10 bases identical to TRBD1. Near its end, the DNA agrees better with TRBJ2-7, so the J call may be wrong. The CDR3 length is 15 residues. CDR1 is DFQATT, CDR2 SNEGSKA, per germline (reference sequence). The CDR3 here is CSATSVGTGVGEQYF. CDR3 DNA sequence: TGCAGTGCCACGTCTGTAGGGACAGGGGTAGGCGAGCAGTACTTC.

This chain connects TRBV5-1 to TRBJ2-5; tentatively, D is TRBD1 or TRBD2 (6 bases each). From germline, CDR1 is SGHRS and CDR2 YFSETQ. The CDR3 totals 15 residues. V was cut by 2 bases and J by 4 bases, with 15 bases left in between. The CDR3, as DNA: TGCGCCAGCAGCTTTAGTAGCAGGGGAGGAGAGACCCAGTACTTC. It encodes CASSFSSRGGETQYF.

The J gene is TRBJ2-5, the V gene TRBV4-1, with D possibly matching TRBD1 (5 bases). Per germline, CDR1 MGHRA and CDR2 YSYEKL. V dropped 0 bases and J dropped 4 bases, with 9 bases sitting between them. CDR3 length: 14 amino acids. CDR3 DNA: TGCGCCAGCAGCCAAGATAAGGGGCCAGAGACCCAGTACTTC. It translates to CASSQDKGPETQYF.

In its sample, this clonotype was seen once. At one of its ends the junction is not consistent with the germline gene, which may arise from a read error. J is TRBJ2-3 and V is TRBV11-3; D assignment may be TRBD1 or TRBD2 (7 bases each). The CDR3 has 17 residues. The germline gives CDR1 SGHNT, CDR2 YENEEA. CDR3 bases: TGTGCCCGCAGCCCGCGGGGTGGGAGGGGGCAATCAGATACGCAGTATTTT. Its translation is CARSPRGGRGQSDTQYF. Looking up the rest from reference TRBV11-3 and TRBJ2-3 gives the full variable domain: EAGVVQSPRYKIIEKKQPVAFWCNPISGHNTLYWYLQNLGQGPELLIRYENEEAVDDSQLPKDRFSAERLKGVDSTLKIQPAELGDSAVYLCARSPRGGRGQSDTQYFGPGTRLTVL.

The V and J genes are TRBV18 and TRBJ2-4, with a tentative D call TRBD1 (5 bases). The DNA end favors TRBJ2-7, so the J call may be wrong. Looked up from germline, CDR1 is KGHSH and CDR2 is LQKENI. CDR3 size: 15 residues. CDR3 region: CASSPTKDKTYEQYF. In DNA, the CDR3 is TGTGCCAGCTCACCAACCAAGGACAAGACCTACGAGCAGTACTTC.

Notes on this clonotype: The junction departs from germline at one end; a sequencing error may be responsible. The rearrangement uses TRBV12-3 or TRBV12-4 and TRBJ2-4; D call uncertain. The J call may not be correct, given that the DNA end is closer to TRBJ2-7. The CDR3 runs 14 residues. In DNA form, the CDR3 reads TGTGCCAGCAGTGTAGCTGAAACCCTGAACGAGCAGTACTTC. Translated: CASSVAETLNEQYF.

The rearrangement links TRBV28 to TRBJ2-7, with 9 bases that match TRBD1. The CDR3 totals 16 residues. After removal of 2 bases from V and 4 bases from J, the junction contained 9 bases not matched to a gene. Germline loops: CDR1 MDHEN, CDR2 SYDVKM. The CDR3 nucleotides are TGTGCCAGCAGTTTACTTGGGGCACAGGGGGCGTACGAGCAGTACTTC. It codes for CASSLLGAQGAYEQYF.

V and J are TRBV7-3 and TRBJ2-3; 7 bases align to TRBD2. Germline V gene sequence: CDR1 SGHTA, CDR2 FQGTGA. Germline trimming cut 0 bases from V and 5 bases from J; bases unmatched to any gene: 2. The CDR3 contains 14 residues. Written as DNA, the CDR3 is TGTGCCAGCAGCTTAACTAGCGGGCAAGATACGCAGTATTTT. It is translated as CASSLTSGQDTQYF.

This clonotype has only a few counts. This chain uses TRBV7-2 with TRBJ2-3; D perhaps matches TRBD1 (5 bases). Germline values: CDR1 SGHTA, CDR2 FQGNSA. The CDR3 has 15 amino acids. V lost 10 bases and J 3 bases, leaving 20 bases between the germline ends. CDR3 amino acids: CATQSILGVTDTQYF. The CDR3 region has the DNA TGTGCCACGCAGTCTATATTAGGGGTAACAGATACGCAGTATTTT.

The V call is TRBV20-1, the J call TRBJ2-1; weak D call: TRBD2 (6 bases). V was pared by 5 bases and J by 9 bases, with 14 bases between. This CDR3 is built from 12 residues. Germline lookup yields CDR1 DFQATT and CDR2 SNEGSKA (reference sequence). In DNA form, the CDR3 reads TGCAGTGCTCGAGGAGGGTTCGGTGAGCAGTTCTTC. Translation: CSARGGFGEQFF.

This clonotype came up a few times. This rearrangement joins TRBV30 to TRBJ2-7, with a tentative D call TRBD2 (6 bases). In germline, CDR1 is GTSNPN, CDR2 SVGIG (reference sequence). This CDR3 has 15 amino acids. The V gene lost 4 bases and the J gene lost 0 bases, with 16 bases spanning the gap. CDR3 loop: CAWTAQGGYSYEQYF. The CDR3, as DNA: TGTGCCTGGACCGCCCAGGGAGGCTACTCCTACGAGCAGTACTTC.

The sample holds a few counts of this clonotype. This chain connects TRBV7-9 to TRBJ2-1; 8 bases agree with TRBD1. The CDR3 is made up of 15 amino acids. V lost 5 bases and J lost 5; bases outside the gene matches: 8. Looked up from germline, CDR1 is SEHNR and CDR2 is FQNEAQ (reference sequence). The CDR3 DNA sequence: TGTGCCAGCAGCCCGGGGGACAGGAAGAACAATGAGCAGTTCTTC. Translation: CASSPGDRKNNEQFF.

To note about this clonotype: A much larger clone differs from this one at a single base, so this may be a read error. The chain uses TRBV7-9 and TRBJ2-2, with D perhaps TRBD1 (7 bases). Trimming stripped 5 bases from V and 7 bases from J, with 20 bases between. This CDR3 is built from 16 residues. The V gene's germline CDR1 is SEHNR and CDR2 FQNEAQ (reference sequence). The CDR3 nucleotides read TGTGCCAGCAGCCCTCTTGACAGGGCGGAGGGCGGGGAGCTGTTTTTT. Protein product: CASSPLDRAEGGELFF.

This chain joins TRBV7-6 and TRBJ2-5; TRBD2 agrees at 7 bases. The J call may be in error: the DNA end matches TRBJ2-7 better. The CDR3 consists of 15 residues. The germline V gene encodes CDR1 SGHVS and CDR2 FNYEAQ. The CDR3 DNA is TGTGCCAGCAGCGCCTCTCCGGGGGGTTCTTACGAGCAGTACTTC. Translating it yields CASSASPGGSYEQYF.

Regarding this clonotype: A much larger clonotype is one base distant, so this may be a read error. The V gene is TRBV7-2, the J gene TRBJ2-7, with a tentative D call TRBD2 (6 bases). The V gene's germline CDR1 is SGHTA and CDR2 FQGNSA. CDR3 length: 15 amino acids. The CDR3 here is CASSLAAGIPYGQYF. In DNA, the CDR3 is TGTGCCAGCAGCTTAGCGGCGGGGATCCCCTACGGGCAGTACTTC.

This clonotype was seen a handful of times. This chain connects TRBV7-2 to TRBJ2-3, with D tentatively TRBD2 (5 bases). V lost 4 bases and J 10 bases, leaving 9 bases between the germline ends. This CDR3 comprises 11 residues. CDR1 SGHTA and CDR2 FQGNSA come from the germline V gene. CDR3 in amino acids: CASSSGVAQYF. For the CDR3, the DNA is TGTGCCAGCAGCTCCGGGGTGGCGCAGTATTTT.

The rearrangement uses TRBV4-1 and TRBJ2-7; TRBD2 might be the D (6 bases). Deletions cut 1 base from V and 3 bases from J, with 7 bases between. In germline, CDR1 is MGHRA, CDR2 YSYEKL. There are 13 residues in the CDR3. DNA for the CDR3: TGCGCCAGCAGCCAAGGGACTATCTACGAGCAGTACTTC. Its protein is CASSQGTIYEQYF.

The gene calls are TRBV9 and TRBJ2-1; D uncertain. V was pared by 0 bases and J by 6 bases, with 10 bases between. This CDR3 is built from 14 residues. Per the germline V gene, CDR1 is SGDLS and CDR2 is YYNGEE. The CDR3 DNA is TGTGCCAGCAGCGTAGCTCCAGGACCCAATGAGCAGTTCTTC. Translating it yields CASSVAPGPNEQFF.

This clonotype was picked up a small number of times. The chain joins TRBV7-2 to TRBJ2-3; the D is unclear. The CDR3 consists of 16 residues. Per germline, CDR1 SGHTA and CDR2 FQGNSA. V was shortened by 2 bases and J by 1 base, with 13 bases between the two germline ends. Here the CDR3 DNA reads TGTGCCAGCAGCTTAAAGGGTCCTCTGGGCACAGATACGCAGTATTTT. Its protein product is CASSLKGPLGTDTQYF.

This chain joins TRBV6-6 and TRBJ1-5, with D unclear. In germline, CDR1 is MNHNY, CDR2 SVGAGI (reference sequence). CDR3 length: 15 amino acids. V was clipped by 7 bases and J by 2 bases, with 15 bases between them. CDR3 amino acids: CASTPEYGGNQPQHF. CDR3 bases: TGTGCCAGCACCCCGGAGTATGGCGGCAATCAGCCCCAGCATTTT.

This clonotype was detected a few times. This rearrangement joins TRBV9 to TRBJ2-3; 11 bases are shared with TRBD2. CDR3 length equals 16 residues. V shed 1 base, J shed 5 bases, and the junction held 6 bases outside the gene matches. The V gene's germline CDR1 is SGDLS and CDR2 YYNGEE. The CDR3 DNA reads TGTGCCAGCAGCGTACGAGATACTAGCGGGGGAGATACGCAGTATTTT. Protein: CASSVRDTSGGDTQYF.

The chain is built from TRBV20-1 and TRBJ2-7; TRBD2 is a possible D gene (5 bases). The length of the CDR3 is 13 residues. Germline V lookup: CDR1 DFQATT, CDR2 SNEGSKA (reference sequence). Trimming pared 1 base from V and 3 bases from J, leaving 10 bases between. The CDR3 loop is CSARAGLDYEQYF. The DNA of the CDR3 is TGCAGTGCTAGAGCGGGATTAGACTACGAGCAGTACTTC.

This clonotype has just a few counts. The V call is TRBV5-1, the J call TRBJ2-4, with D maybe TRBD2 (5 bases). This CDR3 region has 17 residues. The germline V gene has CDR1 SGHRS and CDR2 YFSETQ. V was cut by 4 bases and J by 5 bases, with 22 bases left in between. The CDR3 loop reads CASSTLPGYGQENIQYF. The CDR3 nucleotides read TGCGCCAGCAGCACCCTCCCGGGGTACGGGCAGGAAAACATTCAGTACTTC. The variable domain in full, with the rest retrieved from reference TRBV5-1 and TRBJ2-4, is KAGVTQTPRYLIKTRGQQVTLSCSPISGHRSVSWYQQTPGQGLQFLFEYFSETQRNKGNFPGRFSGRQFSNSRSEMNVSTLELGDSALYLCASSTLPGYGQENIQYFGAGTRLSVL.

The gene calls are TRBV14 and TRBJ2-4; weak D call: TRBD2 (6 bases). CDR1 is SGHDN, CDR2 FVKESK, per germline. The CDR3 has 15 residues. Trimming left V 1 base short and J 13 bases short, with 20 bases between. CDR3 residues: CASSQVAGTYNEQYF. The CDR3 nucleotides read TGTGCCAGCAGCCAAGTGGCGGGGACTTACAATGAGCAGTACTTC.

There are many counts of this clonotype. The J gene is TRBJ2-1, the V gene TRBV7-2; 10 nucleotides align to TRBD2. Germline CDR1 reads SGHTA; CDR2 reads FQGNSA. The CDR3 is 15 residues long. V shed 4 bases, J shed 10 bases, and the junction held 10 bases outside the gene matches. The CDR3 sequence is CASSSLSGGAIEQFF. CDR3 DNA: TGTGCCAGCAGCTCACTAAGCGGGGGGGCTATAGAGCAGTTCTTC.

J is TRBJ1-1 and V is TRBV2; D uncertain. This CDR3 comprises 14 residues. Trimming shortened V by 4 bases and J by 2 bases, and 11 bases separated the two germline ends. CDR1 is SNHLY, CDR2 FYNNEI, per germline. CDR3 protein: CASSVGGSNTEAFF. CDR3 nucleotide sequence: TGTGCCAGCAGTGTTGGCGGCTCTAACACTGAAGCTTTCTTT.

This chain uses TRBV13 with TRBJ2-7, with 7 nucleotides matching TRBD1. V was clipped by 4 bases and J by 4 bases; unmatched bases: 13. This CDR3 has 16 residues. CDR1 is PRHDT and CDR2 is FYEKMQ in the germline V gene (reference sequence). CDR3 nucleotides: TGTGCCAGCAGCTCGGTGGTCGACAGGGTAGGTTACGAGCAGTACTTC. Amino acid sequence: CASSSVVDRVGYEQYF. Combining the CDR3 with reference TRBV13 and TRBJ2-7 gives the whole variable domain AAGVIQSPRHLIKEKRETATLKCYPIPRHDTVYWYQQGPGQDPQFLISFYEKMQSDKGSIPDRFSAQQFSDYHSELNMSSLELGDSALYFCASSSVVDRVGYEQYFGPGTRLTVT.

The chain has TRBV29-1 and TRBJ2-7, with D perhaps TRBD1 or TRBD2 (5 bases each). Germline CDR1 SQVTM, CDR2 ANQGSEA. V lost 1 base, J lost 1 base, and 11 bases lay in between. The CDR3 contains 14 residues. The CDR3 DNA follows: TGCAGCGTTGAAGTGGGGGACCGTTCCTACGAGCAGTACTTC. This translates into CSVEVGDRSYEQYF.

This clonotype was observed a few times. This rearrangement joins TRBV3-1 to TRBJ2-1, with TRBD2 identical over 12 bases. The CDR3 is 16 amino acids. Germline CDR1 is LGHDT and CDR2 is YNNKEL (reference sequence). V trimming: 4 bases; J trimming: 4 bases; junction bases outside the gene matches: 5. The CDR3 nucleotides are TGTGCCAGCAGCCGGCGGACTAGCGGGGTTTACAATGAGCAGTTCTTC. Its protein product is CASSRRTSGVYNEQFF.